Listed below are T cell receptor beta chains from one sample, sequenced in a study of T cell responses to AZD1222 COVID-19 vaccine. Here immunoSEQ multiplex PCR was the method, and the copy in TCRdb shows in-frame clones only, minus some. The data contain some 130,000 clones, around 93% of them seen just once; the ten biggest clones take up approximately 9%. Specimen: peripheral blood, collected on day 0 of AZD1222 vaccination. The receptors derive from an adult in good health. The CDR3 runs from the conserved cysteine through the conserved F or W. D genes are given only for firm matches. Clone size is shown for a subset of rows, as once, few, many or a class of expanded clone.

J gene: TRBJ1-1; clone size: NA; D gene: NA; V gene: TRBV7-6; CDR3 DNA: TGTGCCAGCAGCTCGATGGAAGGCACTGAAGCTTTCTTT; CDR3 protein: CASSSMEGTEAFF
J gene: TRBJ2-2; clone size: NA; D gene: TRBD1; V gene: TRBV30; CDR3 DNA: TGTGCCTCCACAGGGGGGTTGGGGACCGGGGAGCTGTTTTTT; CDR3 protein: CASTGGLGTGELFF
J gene: TRBJ2-3; clone size: NA; D gene: NA; V gene: TRBV9; CDR3 DNA: TGTGCCAGCAGCGTCGTAGGCGACACAGATACGCAGTATTTT; CDR3 protein: CASSVVGDTDTQYF
J gene: TRBJ2-2; clone size: once; D gene: NA; V gene: TRBV11-3; CDR3 DNA: TGTGCCAGCAGCTACTACACCGGGGAGCTGTTTTTT; CDR3 protein: CASSYYTGELFF
J gene: TRBJ1-5; clone size: NA; D gene: NA; V gene: TRBV6-6; CDR3 DNA: TGTGCCAGCAGTTACTCGAGTCAGCCCCAGCATTTT; CDR3 protein: CASSYSSQPQHF
J gene: TRBJ1-2; clone size: NA; D gene: NA; V gene: TRBV5-1; CDR3 DNA: TGCGCCAGCAGCTTGGAAACTTATGGCTACACCTTC; CDR3 protein: CASSLETYGYTF
J gene: TRBJ2-2; clone size: NA; D gene: NA; V gene: TRBV7-8; CDR3 DNA: TGTGCCAGCAGCTTACGCCAGGGAAACACCGGGGAGCTGTTTTTT; CDR3 protein: CASSLRQGNTGELFF
J gene: TRBJ2-1; clone size: few; D gene: TRBD2; V gene: TRBV4-1; CDR3 DNA: TGCGCCAGCAGCCAGGTGAGCGGGGGCCTCTACAATGAGCAGTTCTTC; CDR3 protein: CASSQVSGGLYNEQFF
J gene: TRBJ1-1; clone size: NA; D gene: TRBD1; V gene: TRBV6-2/TRBV6-3; CDR3 DNA: TGTGCCAGCAGTTACACGGGACAGGGGAAAGAAGCTTTCTTT; CDR3 protein: CASSYTGQGKEAFF
J gene: TRBJ2-1; clone size: once; D gene: TRBD2; V gene: TRBV5-1; CDR3 DNA: TGCGCCAGCAGCTTGACTAGCGGGGTCTCCTACAATGAGCAGTTCTTC; CDR3 protein: CASSLTSGVSYNEQFF
J gene: TRBJ1-2; clone size: few; D gene: NA; V gene: TRBV5-1; CDR3 DNA: TGCGCCAGCAGCGCGGGGGCCCCGGGACAAGACTATGGCTACACCTTC; CDR3 protein: CASSAGAPGQDYGYTF
J gene: TRBJ1-2; clone size: NA; D gene: NA; V gene: TRBV9; CDR3 DNA: TGTGCCAGCAGCGTAGGTCGACAACCTAACTATGGCTACACCTTC; CDR3 protein: CASSVGRQPNYGYTF